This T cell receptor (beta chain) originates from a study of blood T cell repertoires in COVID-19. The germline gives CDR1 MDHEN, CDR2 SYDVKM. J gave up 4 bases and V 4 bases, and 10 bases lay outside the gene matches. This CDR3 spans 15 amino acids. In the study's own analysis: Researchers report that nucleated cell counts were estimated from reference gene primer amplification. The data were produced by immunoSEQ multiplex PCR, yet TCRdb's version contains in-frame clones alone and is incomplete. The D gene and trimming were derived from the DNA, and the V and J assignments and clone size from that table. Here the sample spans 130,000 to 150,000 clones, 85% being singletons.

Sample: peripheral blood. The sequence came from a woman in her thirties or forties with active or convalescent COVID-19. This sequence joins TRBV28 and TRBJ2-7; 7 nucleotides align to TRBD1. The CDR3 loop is CASSSRGRLTYEQYF. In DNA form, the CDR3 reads TGTGCCAGCAGTTCAAGGGGGCGTCTTACGTACGAGCAGTACTTC.